One and the same sample provided the 8 T cell receptor beta chains below, sequenced in a study of neurological immune-mediated disorders. TCRdb independently ran MiXCR on the 5' RACE reads; one entry per CDR3 protein. The sample consists of more than 75,000 distinct CDR3 sequences, about 5.2% of them appearing once. The source material was PBMCs. The receptor set was obtained from a woman aged 30 to 39 with multiple sclerosis.

This clonotype appeared many times. CDR3: CASRKMTSLTDTQYF. As DNA, the CDR3 is TGCGCCAGCAGGAAGATGACTAGCTTGACAGATACGCAGTATTTT. The chain employs TRBV10-2 and TRBJ2-3; 7 nucleotides align to TRBD2. With 6 bases clipped from V and 3 bases from J, the junction kept 9 bases outside the gene matches. The CDR3 runs to 15 residues. CDR1 and CDR2 from the germline V gene are WSHSY and SAAADI.

The sample holds many counts of this clonotype. This chain uses TRBV12-3 or TRBV12-4 with TRBJ1-5; D perhaps matches TRBD1 (5 bases). V was pared by 8 bases and J by 4 bases, with 12 bases between. The CDR3 consists of 13 residues. The CDR3 here is CASRDGLNQPQHF. CDR3 coding DNA: TGTGCCAGCCGGGACGGTTTAAATCAGCCCCAGCATTTT.

This clonotype was seen ten or more times. The gene calls are TRBV20-1 and TRBJ2-3; no clear D. Germline V CDR1 and CDR2: DFQATT, SNEGSKA (reference sequence). Trimming left V 4 bases short and J 4 bases short, with 9 bases between. This CDR3 region has 12 residues. The CDR3 DNA follows: TGCAGTGCTAAAAAGCCCCCAGATACGCAGTATTTT. Its translation: CSAKKPPDTQYF.

This clonotype showed up just a few times. The chain combines TRBV12-3 or TRBV12-4 with TRBJ1-1; D gene ambiguous. Trimming removed 2 bases from V and 3 bases from J, with 10 bases in between. The CDR3 length is 14 residues. The CDR3 DNA reads TGTGCCAGCAGTTTATCCGCATCGCACACTGAAGCTTTCTTT. Protein: CASSLSASHTEAFF.

This clonotype was counted at least ten times. The CDR3 DNA reads as TGTGCCACCCACAGGGGGGGCGGTGAGCAGTTCTTC. Translation gives CATHRGGGEQFF. The rearrangement links TRBV15 to TRBJ2-1; TRBD1 might be the D (8 bases). Germline V gene sequence: CDR1 LNHNV, CDR2 YYDKDF (reference sequence). The CDR3 consists of 12 residues. The V end lost 8 bases, the J end lost 9 bases, and 14 bases lay between the germline ends.

There are many counts of this clonotype. The CDR3: CASSLTPRGTDTQYF. Written as DNA, the CDR3 is TGTGCCAGCAGCTTAACCCCCCGGGGCACAGATACGCAGTATTTT. The chain recombines TRBV12-3 or TRBV12-4 with TRBJ2-3; the D is unclear. Trimming pared 6 bases from V and 1 base from J, leaving 14 bases between. This CDR3 comprises 15 residues.

Many counts were recorded for this clonotype. The genes are TRBV5-1 and TRBJ1-2; 7 bases fit TRBD1. Germline V gene sequence: CDR1 SGHRS, CDR2 YFSETQ. With 3 bases clipped from V and 6 bases from J, the junction kept 5 bases outside the gene matches. The CDR3 has 13 amino acids. The CDR3 DNA reads TGCGCCAGCAGCTCGGGACAGAACGATGGCTACACCTTC. It yields the protein CASSSGQNDGYTF.

This chain links TRBV7-8 with TRBJ2-3, with 8 bases identical to TRBD1. V gave up 4 bases and J gave up 6 bases; unmatched junction bases: 6. The CDR3 is 14 amino acids. Germline values: CDR1 SGHVS, CDR2 FQNEAQ. The CDR3 protein is CASSSQGARDTQYF. Here the CDR3 DNA reads TGTGCCAGCAGCTCTCAGGGGGCAAGGGATACGCAGTATTTT.